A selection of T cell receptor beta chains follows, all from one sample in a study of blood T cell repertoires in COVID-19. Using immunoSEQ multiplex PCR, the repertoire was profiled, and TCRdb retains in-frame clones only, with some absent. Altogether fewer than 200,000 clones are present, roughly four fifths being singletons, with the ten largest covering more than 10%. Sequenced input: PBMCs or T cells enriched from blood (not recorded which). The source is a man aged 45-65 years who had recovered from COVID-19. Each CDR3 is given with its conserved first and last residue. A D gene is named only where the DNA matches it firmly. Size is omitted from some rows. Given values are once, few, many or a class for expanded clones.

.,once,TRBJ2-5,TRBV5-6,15,TGTGCCAGCAGCTTGGCCTCAACCGCCGGGGAGACCCAGTACTTC,CASSLASTAGETQYF
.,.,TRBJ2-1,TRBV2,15,TGTGCCAGCAGCCGACGGGGCGGGATTTACAATGAGCAGTTCTTC,CASSRRGGIYNEQFF
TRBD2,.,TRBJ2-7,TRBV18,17,TGTGCCAGCTCACTATCCTTGACTAGCGTGTCTTCCAACGAGCAGTACTTC,CASSLSLTSVSSNEQYF
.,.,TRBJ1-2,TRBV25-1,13,TGTGCCAGCAGCCACAGGGTTGACTATGGCTACACCTTC,CASSHRVDYGYTF
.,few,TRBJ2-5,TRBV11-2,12,TGTGCCAGCGGACAACCTCAAGAGACCCAGTACTTC,CASGQPQETQYF
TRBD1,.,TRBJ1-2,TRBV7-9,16,TGTGCCAGCAGCCCTGGGACAGCACAATCGGACTATGGCTACACCTTC,CASSPGTAQSDYGYTF
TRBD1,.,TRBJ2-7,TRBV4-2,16,TGTGCCAGCAGCCAAGGCGGACCGGGACAGTATAAGGAGCAGTACTTC,CASSQGGPGQYKEQYF
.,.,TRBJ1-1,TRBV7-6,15,TGTGCCAGCAGCTTTGCCGGGGGGGGAAGAACTGAAGCTTTCTTT,CASSFAGGGRTEAFF
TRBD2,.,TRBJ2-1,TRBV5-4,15,TGTGCCAGCAGCTTGGTGGCAGGGACTAACAATGAGCAGTTCTTC,CASSLVAGTNNEQFF
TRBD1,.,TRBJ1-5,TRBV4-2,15,TGTGCCAGCAGCCCCTGGACAGGGGGCAGGCAGCCCCAGCATTTT,CASSPWTGGRQPQHF
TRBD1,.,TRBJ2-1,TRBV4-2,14,TGTGCCAGCAGCCAACTCGGCAGGGGGAATGAGCAGTTCTTC,CASSQLGRGNEQFF
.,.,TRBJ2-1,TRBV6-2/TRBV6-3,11,TGTGCCAGCAGTTACTCTACTATTCAGTTCTTC,CASSYSTIQFF
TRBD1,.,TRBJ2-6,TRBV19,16,TGTGCCAGTAGTATTCTGAGGGGGCGAGGGGCCAACGTCCTGACTTTC,CASSILRGRGANVLTF
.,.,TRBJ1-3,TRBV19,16,TGTGCCAGTAGCCCCCTGACAGTTGGCTCTGGAAACACCATATATTTT,CASSPLTVGSGNTIYF
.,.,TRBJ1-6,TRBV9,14,TGTGCCAGCAGCGCCGCCTCCGGGAATTCACCCCTCCACTTT,CASSAASGNSPLHF
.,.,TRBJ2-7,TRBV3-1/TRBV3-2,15,TGTGCCAGCAGCCAAACACCAGGTTCTGACTACGAGCAGTACTTC,CASSQTPGSDYEQYF
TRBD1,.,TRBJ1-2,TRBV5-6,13,TGTGCCAGCAGCTTGCGACAGGGGGTCGGCTACACCTTC,CASSLRQGVGYTF
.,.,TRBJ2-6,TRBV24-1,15,TGTGCCACCAGTGATCAGGCCGCTGGGGCCAACGTCCTGACTTTC,CATSDQAAGANVLTF
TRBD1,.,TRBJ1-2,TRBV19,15,TGTGCCAGTAGTAAAAGGGGACAGGAGCACTATGGCTACACCTTC,CASSKRGQEHYGYTF
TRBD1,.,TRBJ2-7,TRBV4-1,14,TGCGCCAGCAGCCAAACAGGGGGTTCCTACGAGCAGTACTTC,CASSQTGGSYEQYF
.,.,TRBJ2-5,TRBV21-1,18,TGTGCCAGCAGCAAAGCGCCGGTAGAGGACAACCACCAAGAGACCCAGTACTTC,CASSKAPVEDNHQETQYF
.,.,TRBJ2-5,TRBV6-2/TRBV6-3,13,TGTGCCAGCAGTTATAATAGACAAGAGACCCAGTACTTC,CASSYNRQETQYF
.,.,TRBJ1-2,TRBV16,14,TGTGCCAGCAGCCAATCCGTACAGGGCCATGGCTACACCTTC,CASSQSVQGHGYTF
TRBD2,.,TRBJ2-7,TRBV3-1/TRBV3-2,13,TGTGCCAGCAGCCAGGGGCGGGGGGCCGTGCAGTACTTC,CASSQGRGAVQYF
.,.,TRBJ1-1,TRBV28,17,TGTGCCAGCAGCCCCGATCGGGGAGCGGGAATGAACACTGAAGCTTTCTTT,CASSPDRGAGMNTEAFF
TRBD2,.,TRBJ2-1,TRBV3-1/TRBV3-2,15,TGTGCCAGCAGCTTAGCGGGGGGGCCGGGCAATGAGCAGTTCTTC,CASSLAGGPGNEQFF
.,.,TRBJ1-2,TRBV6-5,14,TGTGCCAGCAGGGGAGGGGAATTCGACTATGGCTACACCTTC,CASRGGEFDYGYTF
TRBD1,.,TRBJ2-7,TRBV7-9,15,TGTGCCAGCAGCTTACAGCGACAGGGATCCTACGAGCAGTACTTC,CASSLQRQGSYEQYF
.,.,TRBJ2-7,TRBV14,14,TGTGCCAGCAGCGACGATCGCCAGGGTATCGGGCAGTACTTC,CASSDDRQGIGQYF